This T cell receptor (beta chain) originates from a study of regulatory T cells in long-lasting Graves disease. The wider study: The study counted Graves' disease as persistent given over 5 years of antithyroid drugs and positive TSH receptor antibodies.

In its sample, this clonotype was seen many times. The antigen is not known. V dropped 5 bases and J dropped 3; count of bases not matched to a gene: 7. The CDR3 is 15 residues long. Study-wide points: Relative to newly diagnosed Graves' patients, persistent ones had lower TCR diversity. A greater number of public clonotypes (under 3,000) was shared by persistent patients than by new patients (around 970).

Assembly of TCR beta libraries relied on iRepertoire HTBI primers together with Arm-PCR of CDR3 regions. TCRdb reprocessed the multiplex PCR reads with MiXCR, giving one entry per CDR3 protein. The table includes more than 300,000 distinct CDR3 sequences, less than 30% detected once. Time point reported: persistent/refractory GD, antithyroid drugs over 5 years with positive TRAb. From RNA extracted from PBMCs, the TCR library was made. J is TRBJ2-7 and V is TRBV12-3 or TRBV12-4; 10 nucleotides match TRBD2. This sequence originates from a woman aged 40 to 50 with Graves disease. The specimen was peripheral blood mononuclear cells (PBMCs), collected when the disease was refractory, from a patient treated with antithyroid drugs. CDR3 coding DNA: TGTGCCAGCAGTAAAGAGGTAGCGGGAGGCTACGAGCAGTACTTC. Translated, it gives CASSKEVAGGYEQYF.